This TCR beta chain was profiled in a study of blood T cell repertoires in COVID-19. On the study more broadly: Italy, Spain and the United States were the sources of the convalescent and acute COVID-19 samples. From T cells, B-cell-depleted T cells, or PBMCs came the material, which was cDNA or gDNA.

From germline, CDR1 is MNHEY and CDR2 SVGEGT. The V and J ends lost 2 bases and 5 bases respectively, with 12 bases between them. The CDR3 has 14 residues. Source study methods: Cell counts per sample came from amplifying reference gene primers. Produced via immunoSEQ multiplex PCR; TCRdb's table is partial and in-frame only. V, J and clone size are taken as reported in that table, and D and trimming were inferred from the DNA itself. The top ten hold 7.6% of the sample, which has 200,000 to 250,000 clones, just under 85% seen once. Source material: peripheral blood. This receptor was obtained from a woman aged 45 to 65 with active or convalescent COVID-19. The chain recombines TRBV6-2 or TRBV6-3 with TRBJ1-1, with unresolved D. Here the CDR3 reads CASSYRRESTEAFF. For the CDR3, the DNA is TGTGCCAGCAGTTACAGGCGGGAGTCGACTGAAGCTTTCTTT.